This TCR beta chain was captured by sequencing in a study of blood T cell repertoires in COVID-19. Note on this clone: Other DNA sequences in this sample translate to the same CDR3.

This CDR3 comprises 11 residues. Per the authors' pipeline: Reference gene primers were amplified, and this amplification served to estimate nucleated cell counts. Method: immunoSEQ multiplex PCR; TCRdb's copy keeps in-frame clones and lacks some. The D gene and trimming were derived from the DNA, and the V and J assignments and clone size from that table. The sample consists of 110,000 to 150,000 clones, 80% to 90% of them appearing once. Material: peripheral blood. The clonotype originates from a woman aged 55 to 70 with active COVID-19. The V gene is TRBV12-1, the J gene TRBJ1-1. TRBV12-1 is a pseudogene. CDR3: CHSRGYTEAFF. CDR3 sequence (DNA): TGCCACTCACGGGGTTACACTGAAGCTTTCTTT.